The 6 T cell receptor beta chains below come from one sample, sequenced in a study of blood T cell repertoires in COVID-19. Sequencing used immunoSEQ multiplex PCR; TCRdb keeps in-frame clones, though not all of them. The table has some 240,000 clones, roughly nine tenths seen once. Sequencing was performed on peripheral blood. These receptor sequences come from a man in his fifties or sixties with COVID-19, enrolled during active disease.

V and J are TRBV9 and TRBJ2-1; 9 bases match TRBD2. Germline lookup yields CDR1 SGDLS and CDR2 YYNGEE. V was clipped by 0 bases and J by 5 bases; unmatched bases: 9. The CDR3 loop spans 17 amino acids. This chain's CDR3 is CASSVGVAGVGDNEQFF. For the CDR3, the DNA is TGTGCCAGCAGCGTAGGGGTAGCGGGAGTCGGGGACAATGAGCAGTTCTTC.

V usage is TRBV3-1 (or the pseudogene TRBV3-2) and J usage is TRBJ2-1, with D tentatively TRBD2 (5 bases). Germline V gene lookup returns CDR1 LGHDT and CDR2 YNNKEL (reference sequence). The CDR3 runs to 13 residues. Trimming cost V 6 bases and J 8 bases, with 14 bases left between them. Here the CDR3 DNA reads TGTGCCAGCAGGGCTTTTGGGCGGGATGAGCAGTTCTTC. This sequence encodes CASRAFGRDEQFF.

The chain employs TRBV20-1 and TRBJ2-3; 7 bases are shared with TRBD2. The CDR3 is 16 residues long. V gave up 3 bases and J gave up 0 bases; unmatched junction bases: 9. Germline lookup yields CDR1 DFQATT and CDR2 SNEGSKA (reference sequence). The chain's CDR3 is CSASGVGSGSTDTQYF. The CDR3 nucleotides read TGCAGTGCTAGTGGGGTGGGTAGCGGGAGCACAGATACGCAGTATTTT.

V is TRBV5-8 and J is TRBJ1-2; TRBD1 is a possible D gene (5 bases). The CDR3 length is 14 residues. Trimming removed 4 bases from V and 7 bases from J, with 17 bases in between. Per the germline V gene, CDR1 is SGHTS and CDR2 is YDEGEE. The CDR3 here is CASSMGTLWVGYTF. The DNA of the CDR3 is TGTGCCAGCAGCATGGGGACTCTATGGGTTGGCTACACCTTC.

The CDR3 sequence: CASSVAVRGTGELFF. CDR3 DNA: TGCGCCAGCAGCGTAGCGGTTCGGGGTACCGGGGAGCTGTTTTTT. The rearrangement uses TRBV5-1 and TRBJ2-2; TRBD2 might be the D (6 bases). The germline CDR1 and CDR2 sequences are SGHRS and YFSETQ. This CDR3 region has 15 residues. Trimming took 4 bases from V and 5 from J, leaving 15 bases between them. Together with reference TRBV5-1 and TRBJ2-2, the CDR3 gives the full variable domain: KAGVTQTPRYLIKTRGQQVTLSCSPISGHRSVSWYQQTPGQGLQFLFEYFSETQRNKGNFPGRFSGRQFSNSRSEMNVSTLELGDSALYLCASSVAVRGTGELFFGEGSRLTVL.

The chain couples TRBV3-1 (or the pseudogene TRBV3-2) to TRBJ1-1; D is uncertain. In germline, CDR1 is LGHDT, CDR2 YNNKEL (reference sequence). V was shortened by 4 bases and J by 2 bases, with 5 bases between the two germline ends. There are 12 residues in the CDR3. This chain's CDR3 is CASSRHNTEAFF. In nucleotides, the CDR3 is TGTGCCAGCAGCCGACACAACACTGAAGCTTTCTTT.